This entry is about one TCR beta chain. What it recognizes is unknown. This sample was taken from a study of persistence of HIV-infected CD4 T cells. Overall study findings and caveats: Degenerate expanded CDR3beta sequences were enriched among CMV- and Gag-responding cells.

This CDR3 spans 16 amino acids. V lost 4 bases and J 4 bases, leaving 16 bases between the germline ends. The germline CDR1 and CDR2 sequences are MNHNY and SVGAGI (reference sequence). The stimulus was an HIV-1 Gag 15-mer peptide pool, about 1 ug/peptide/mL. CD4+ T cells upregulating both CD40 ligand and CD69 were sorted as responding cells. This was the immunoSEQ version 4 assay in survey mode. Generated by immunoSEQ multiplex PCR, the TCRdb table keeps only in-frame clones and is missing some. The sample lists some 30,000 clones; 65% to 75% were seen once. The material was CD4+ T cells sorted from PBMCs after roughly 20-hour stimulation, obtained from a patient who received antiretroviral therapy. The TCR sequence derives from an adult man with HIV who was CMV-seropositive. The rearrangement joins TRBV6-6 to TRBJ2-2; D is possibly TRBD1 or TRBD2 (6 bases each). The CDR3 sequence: CASSSFRGRGTGELFF. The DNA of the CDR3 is TGTGCCAGCAGTTCCTTCCGGGGGCGCGGCACCGGGGAGCTGTTTTTT.